A selection of T cell receptor beta chains follows, all from one sample in a study of T cell responses to AZD1222 COVID-19 vaccine. Assay used: immunoSEQ multiplex PCR; TCRdb lists only in-frame clones, some missing. Among under 200,000 clones, around 94% were seen once, and the ten largest hold about 0.6%. This specimen was peripheral blood, taken on day 0 of AZD1222 vaccination. The origin of the receptors is an adult in good health. Each CDR3 is given with its conserved first and last residue. The D gene is left open where the match is weak. Size is stated for part of the rows, as once, few or many counts, or as a class when the clone is expanded.

V gene: TRBV9
D gene: NA
clone size: once
J gene: TRBJ2-2
CDR3 protein: CASSVGRGTVNTGELFF
CDR3 DNA: TGTGCCAGCAGCGTAGGGAGGGGGACGGTGAACACCGGGGAGCTGTTTTTT

V gene: TRBV6-5
D gene: NA
clone size: NA
J gene: TRBJ1-2
CDR3 protein: CASSYRGVPRYTF
CDR3 DNA: TGTGCCAGCAGTTACCGAGGGGTCCCGCGCTACACCTTC

V gene: TRBV28
D gene: NA
clone size: NA
J gene: TRBJ2-3
CDR3 protein: CASSSLIWALTDTQYF
CDR3 DNA: TGTGCCAGCAGTTCCCTTATATGGGCCCTCACAGATACGCAGTATTTT

V gene: TRBV15
D gene: NA
clone size: NA
J gene: TRBJ1-1
CDR3 protein: CATSRGVGRRNTEAFF
CDR3 DNA: TGTGCCACCAGCAGAGGAGTAGGGCGGAGGAACACTGAAGCTTTCTTT

V gene: TRBV5-1
D gene: TRBD2
clone size: NA
J gene: TRBJ2-1
CDR3 protein: CASSPLAGGPANEQFF
CDR3 DNA: TGCGCCAGCAGCCCCTTAGCGGGAGGGCCGGCAAATGAGCAGTTCTTC

V gene: TRBV20-1
D gene: NA
clone size: NA
J gene: TRBJ1-5
CDR3 protein: CSASPLAGNQPQHF
CDR3 DNA: TGCAGTGCTAGTCCTCTGGCAGGGAATCAGCCCCAGCATTTT

V gene: TRBV18
D gene: TRBD1
clone size: NA
J gene: TRBJ1-1
CDR3 protein: CASSPGQGMTEAFF
CDR3 DNA: TGTGCCAGCTCACCAGGACAGGGTATGACTGAAGCTTTCTTT

V gene: TRBV6-1
D gene: NA
clone size: few
J gene: TRBJ1-1
CDR3 protein: CASSEAPENTEAFF
CDR3 DNA: TGTGCCAGCAGTGAAGCGCCAGAGAACACTGAAGCTTTCTTT

V gene: TRBV7-9
D gene: NA
clone size: NA
J gene: TRBJ1-1
CDR3 protein: CASSPRTESTEAFF
CDR3 DNA: TGTGCCAGCAGCCCCCGGACGGAGAGCACTGAAGCTTTCTTT

V gene: TRBV9
D gene: NA
clone size: once
J gene: TRBJ1-2
CDR3 protein: CASSDGGEDYGYTF
CDR3 DNA: TGTGCCAGCAGCGACGGAGGGGAGGACTATGGCTACACCTTC

V gene: TRBV3-1/TRBV3-2
D gene: NA
clone size: NA
J gene: TRBJ1-2
CDR3 protein: CASSRRNLYGYTF
CDR3 DNA: TGTGCCAGCAGTCGAAGGAATCTCTATGGCTACACCTTC

V gene: TRBV28
D gene: TRBD1
clone size: NA
J gene: TRBJ1-2
CDR3 protein: CASRTGGGTLNYGYTF
CDR3 DNA: TGTGCCAGCCGGACAGGGGGAGGGACCCTTAACTATGGCTACACCTTC

V gene: TRBV28
D gene: NA
clone size: NA
J gene: TRBJ1-6
CDR3 protein: CASSQGPPLHF
CDR3 DNA: TGTGCCAGCAGTCAGGGACCACCCCTCCACTTT

V gene: TRBV3-1/TRBV3-2
D gene: NA
clone size: once
J gene: TRBJ1-5
CDR3 protein: CASSQNPLQPQHF
CDR3 DNA: TGTGCCAGCAGCCAAAACCCCTTGCAGCCCCAGCATTTT

V gene: TRBV27
D gene: TRBD2
clone size: once
J gene: TRBJ2-7
CDR3 protein: CASSFAPGGREQYF
CDR3 DNA: TGTGCCAGCAGTTTTGCCCCGGGAGGGCGTGAGCAGTACTTC

V gene: TRBV19
D gene: NA
clone size: NA
J gene: TRBJ2-1
CDR3 protein: CASSITSNSYNEQFF
CDR3 DNA: TGTGCCAGTAGTATCACTAGCAACTCCTACAATGAGCAGTTCTTC

V gene: TRBV30
D gene: NA
clone size: NA
J gene: TRBJ1-1
CDR3 protein: CAWSARQVFEEAFF
CDR3 DNA: TGTGCCTGGAGCGCTCGACAGGTTTTTGAGGAAGCTTTCTTT

V gene: TRBV11-3
D gene: NA
clone size: NA
J gene: TRBJ2-3
CDR3 protein: CASSTHPGTDTQYF
CDR3 DNA: TGTGCCAGCAGCACCCACCCGGGAACAGATACGCAGTATTTT

V gene: TRBV7-2
D gene: NA
clone size: NA
J gene: TRBJ1-3
CDR3 protein: CASSLPQGRNTIYF
CDR3 DNA: TGTGCCAGCAGCTTACCCCAGGGCAGAAACACCATATATTTT

V gene: TRBV7-8
D gene: TRBD1
clone size: NA
J gene: TRBJ1-2
CDR3 protein: CASSLGVDRDPGYTF
CDR3 DNA: TGTGCCAGCAGCTTAGGGGTGGACAGGGATCCCGGCTACACCTTC

V gene: TRBV14
D gene: NA
clone size: NA
J gene: TRBJ1-1
CDR3 protein: CASSPGRKTEAFF
CDR3 DNA: TGTGCCAGCAGCCCGGGGAGGAAAACTGAAGCTTTCTTT

V gene: TRBV5-5
D gene: NA
clone size: NA
J gene: TRBJ1-5
CDR3 protein: CASSLVGVQPQHF
CDR3 DNA: TGTGCCAGCAGCTTGGTAGGGGTTCAGCCCCAGCATTTT

V gene: TRBV5-1
D gene: NA
clone size: NA
J gene: TRBJ2-7
CDR3 protein: CASSLKYEQYF
CDR3 DNA: TGCGCCAGCAGCTTGAAGTACGAGCAGTACTTC

V gene: TRBV6-5
D gene: NA
clone size: NA
J gene: TRBJ2-1
CDR3 protein: CASKGEGGSYNEQFF
CDR3 DNA: TGTGCCAGCAAGGGGGAGGGAGGGTCCTACAATGAGCAGTTCTTC

V gene: TRBV24-1
D gene: NA
clone size: NA
J gene: TRBJ1-2
CDR3 protein: CATSSSPYGYTF
CDR3 DNA: TGTGCCACCAGTTCGTCGCCCTATGGCTACACCTTC

V gene: TRBV19
D gene: NA
clone size: NA
J gene: TRBJ1-1
CDR3 protein: CASSMGATITEAFF
CDR3 DNA: TGTGCCAGTAGTATGGGGGCCACCATCACTGAAGCTTTCTTT

V gene: TRBV19
D gene: NA
clone size: NA
J gene: TRBJ1-5
CDR3 protein: CASRQTGPNQPQHF
CDR3 DNA: TGTGCCAGCCGGCAAACCGGACCCAATCAGCCCCAGCATTTT

V gene: TRBV9
D gene: NA
clone size: NA
J gene: TRBJ2-2
CDR3 protein: CASSPLGGIGTGELFF
CDR3 DNA: TGTGCCAGCAGCCCCCTTGGCGGGATCGGGACCGGGGAGCTGTTTTTT

V gene: TRBV27
D gene: NA
clone size: NA
J gene: TRBJ2-3
CDR3 protein: CASSFLGGTDTQYF
CDR3 DNA: TGTGCCAGCAGTTTCCTGGGGGGCACAGATACGCAGTATTTT

V gene: TRBV3-1/TRBV3-2
D gene: NA
clone size: NA
J gene: TRBJ1-2
CDR3 protein: CASSQDSQGLNYGYTF
CDR3 DNA: TGTGCCAGCAGCCAAGATTCCCAGGGTCTAAACTATGGCTACACCTTC

V gene: TRBV12-5
D gene: NA
clone size: NA
J gene: TRBJ1-1
CDR3 protein: CASGALRREMNTEAFF
CDR3 DNA: TGTGCTAGTGGGGCCTTGCGTCGGGAGATGAACACTGAAGCTTTCTTT

V gene: TRBV10-1
D gene: TRBD1
clone size: NA
J gene: TRBJ2-7
CDR3 protein: CASSEQGGRNEQYF
CDR3 DNA: TGCGCCAGCAGTGAACAGGGGGGTAGGAACGAGCAGTACTTC

V gene: TRBV19
D gene: TRBD1
clone size: once
J gene: TRBJ2-7
CDR3 protein: CASSRGQDYEQYF
CDR3 DNA: TGTGCCAGTTCCCGGGGACAGGACTACGAGCAGTACTTC

V gene: TRBV5-1
D gene: NA
clone size: NA
J gene: TRBJ1-1
CDR3 protein: CASSPGMGTEAFF
CDR3 DNA: TGCGCCAGCAGCCCGGGTATGGGCACTGAAGCTTTCTTT

V gene: TRBV7-6
D gene: NA
clone size: NA
J gene: TRBJ1-5
CDR3 protein: CASSSSGIRNNQPQHF
CDR3 DNA: TGTGCCAGCAGCTCATCCGGGATCCGAAACAATCAGCCCCAGCATTTT

V gene: TRBV29-1
D gene: NA
clone size: NA
J gene: TRBJ2-7
CDR3 protein: CSVEYLSSVDRGEQYF
CDR3 DNA: TGCAGCGTTGAGTATCTATCGTCGGTAGATCGGGGGGAGCAGTACTTC

V gene: TRBV5-1
D gene: NA
clone size: NA
J gene: TRBJ1-2
CDR3 protein: CASSLGVMDGIYGYTF
CDR3 DNA: TGCGCCAGCAGCTTGGGAGTTATGGACGGAATCTATGGCTACACCTTC

V gene: TRBV2
D gene: NA
clone size: once
J gene: TRBJ2-1
CDR3 protein: CASRGGAPNEQFF
CDR3 DNA: TGTGCCAGCCGCGGCGGGGCCCCCAATGAGCAGTTCTTC

V gene: TRBV5-8
D gene: NA
clone size: NA
J gene: TRBJ2-7
CDR3 protein: CASSRWYEQYF
CDR3 DNA: TGTGCCAGCAGCCGGTGGTACGAGCAGTACTTC

V gene: TRBV2
D gene: TRBD1
clone size: NA
J gene: TRBJ1-2
CDR3 protein: CASRAGTGTLYGYTF
CDR3 DNA: TGTGCCAGCAGAGCTGGGACAGGAACCCTCTATGGCTACACCTTC

V gene: TRBV6-5
D gene: NA
clone size: NA
J gene: TRBJ2-1
CDR3 protein: CASSYGTPSYNEQFF
CDR3 DNA: TGTGCCAGCAGTTACGGGACCCCCTCCTACAATGAGCAGTTCTTC

V gene: TRBV7-9
D gene: TRBD1
clone size: NA
J gene: TRBJ1-6
CDR3 protein: CASTGTADNSPLHF
CDR3 DNA: TGTGCCAGCACAGGGACAGCAGATAATTCACCCCTCCACTTT

V gene: TRBV10-2
D gene: NA
clone size: once
J gene: TRBJ2-4
CDR3 protein: CASSEQAQNIQYF
CDR3 DNA: TGCGCCAGCAGTGAACAGGCCCAAAACATTCAGTACTTC

V gene: TRBV2
D gene: NA
clone size: NA
J gene: TRBJ1-1
CDR3 protein: CASSEWGYTEAFF
CDR3 DNA: TGTGCCAGCAGTGAATGGGGATACACTGAAGCTTTCTTT

V gene: TRBV27
D gene: NA
clone size: NA
J gene: TRBJ1-1
CDR3 protein: CASSLQGLGNTEAFF
CDR3 DNA: TGTGCCAGCAGTTTACAGGGGCTTGGGAACACTGAAGCTTTCTTT